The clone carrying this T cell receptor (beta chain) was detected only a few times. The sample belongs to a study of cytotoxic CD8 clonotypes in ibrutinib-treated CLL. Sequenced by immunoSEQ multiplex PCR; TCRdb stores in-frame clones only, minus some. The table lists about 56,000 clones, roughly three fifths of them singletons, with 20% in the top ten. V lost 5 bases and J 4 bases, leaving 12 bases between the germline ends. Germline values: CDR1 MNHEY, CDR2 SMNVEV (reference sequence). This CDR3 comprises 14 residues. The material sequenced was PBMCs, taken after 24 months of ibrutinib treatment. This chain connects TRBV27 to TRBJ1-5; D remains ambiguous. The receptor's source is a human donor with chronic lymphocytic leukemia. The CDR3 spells CASSRLQPNQPQHF. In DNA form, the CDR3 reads TGTGCCAGCAGTCGACTACAGCCAAATCAGCCCCAGCATTTT.